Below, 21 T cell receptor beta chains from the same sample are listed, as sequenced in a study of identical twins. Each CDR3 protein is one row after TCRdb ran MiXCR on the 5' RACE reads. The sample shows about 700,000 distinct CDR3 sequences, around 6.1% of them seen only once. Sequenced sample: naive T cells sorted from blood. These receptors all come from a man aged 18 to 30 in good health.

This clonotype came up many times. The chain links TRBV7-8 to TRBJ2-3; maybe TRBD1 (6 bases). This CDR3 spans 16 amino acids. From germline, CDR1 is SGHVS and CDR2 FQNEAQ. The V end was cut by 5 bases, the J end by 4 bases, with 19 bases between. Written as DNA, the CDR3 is TGTGCCAGCAGCCCAGGGACACCCATTACGGCAGATACGCAGTATTTT. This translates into CASSPGTPITADTQYF.

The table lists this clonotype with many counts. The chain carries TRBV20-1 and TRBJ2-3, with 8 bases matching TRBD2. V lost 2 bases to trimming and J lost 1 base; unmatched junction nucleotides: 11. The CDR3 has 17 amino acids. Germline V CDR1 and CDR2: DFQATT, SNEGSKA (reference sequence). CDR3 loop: CSARSSISGVGTDTQYF. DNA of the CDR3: TGCAGTGCTAGATCCTCGATTAGCGGGGTCGGCACAGATACGCAGTATTTT.

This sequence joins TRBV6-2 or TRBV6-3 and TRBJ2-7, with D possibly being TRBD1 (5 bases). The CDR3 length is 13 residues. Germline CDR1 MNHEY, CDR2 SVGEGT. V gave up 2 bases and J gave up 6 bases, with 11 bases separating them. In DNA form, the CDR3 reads TGTGCCAGCAGTTACAGCCAGGGCGTCGAGCAGTACTTC. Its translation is CASSYSQGVEQYF.

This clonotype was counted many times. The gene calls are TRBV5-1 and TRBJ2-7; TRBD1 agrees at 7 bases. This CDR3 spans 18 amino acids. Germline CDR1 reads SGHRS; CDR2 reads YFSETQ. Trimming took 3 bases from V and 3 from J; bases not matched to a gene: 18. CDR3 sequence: CASSSGKAEGQRYYEQYF. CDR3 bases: TGCGCCAGCAGCTCAGGTAAGGCCGAGGGACAGCGTTACTACGAGCAGTACTTC.

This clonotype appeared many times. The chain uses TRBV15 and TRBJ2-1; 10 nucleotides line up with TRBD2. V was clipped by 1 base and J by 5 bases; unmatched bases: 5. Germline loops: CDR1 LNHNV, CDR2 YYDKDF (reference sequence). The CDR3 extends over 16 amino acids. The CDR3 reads CATSRVLLAGDNEQFF. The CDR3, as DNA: TGTGCCACCAGCAGAGTGTTGCTAGCGGGAGACAATGAGCAGTTCTTC.

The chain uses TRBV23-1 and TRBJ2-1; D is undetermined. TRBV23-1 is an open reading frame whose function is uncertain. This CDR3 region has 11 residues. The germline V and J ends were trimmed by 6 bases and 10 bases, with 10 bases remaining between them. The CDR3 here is CASSQTLEQFF. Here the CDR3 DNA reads TGCGCCAGCAGCCAGACCTTGGAGCAGTTCTTC.

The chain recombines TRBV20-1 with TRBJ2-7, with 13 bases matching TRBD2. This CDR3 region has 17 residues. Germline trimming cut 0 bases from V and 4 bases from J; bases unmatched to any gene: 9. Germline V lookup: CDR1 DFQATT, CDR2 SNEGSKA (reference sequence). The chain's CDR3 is CSARDGNRLAGGYEQYF. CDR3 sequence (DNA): TGCAGTGCTAGAGATGGGAATAGACTAGCGGGGGGTTACGAGCAGTACTTC.

Here the CDR3 reads CSVDGKQETQYF. In nucleotides, the CDR3 is TGCAGCGTTGACGGCAAGCAAGAGACCCAGTACTTC. V usage is TRBV29-1 and J usage is TRBJ2-5; no clear D. The CDR3 loop spans 12 amino acids. Germline V gene sequence: CDR1 SQVTM, CDR2 ANQGSEA. Trimming pared 3 bases from V and 2 bases from J, leaving 7 bases between.

DNA of the CDR3: TGTGCCAGCAGCTTGCAGCGGGGCCGTTCCTACAATGAGCAGTTCTTC. Residues: CASSLQRGRSYNEQFF. The V gene is TRBV11-1, the J gene TRBJ2-1; 7 nucleotides agree with TRBD2. Germline V gene lookup returns CDR1 SGHAT and CDR2 FQDESV (reference sequence). V lost 3 bases, J lost 1 base, and 6 bases stayed unmatched. The CDR3 covers 16 residues. Supplemented by reference TRBV11-1 and TRBJ2-1, the full variable domain reads EAEVAQSPRYKITEKSQAVAFWCDPISGHATLYWYRQILGQGPELLVQFQDESVVDDSQLPKDRFSAERLKGVDSTLKIQPAELGDSAMYLCASSLQRGRSYNEQFFGPGTRLTVL.

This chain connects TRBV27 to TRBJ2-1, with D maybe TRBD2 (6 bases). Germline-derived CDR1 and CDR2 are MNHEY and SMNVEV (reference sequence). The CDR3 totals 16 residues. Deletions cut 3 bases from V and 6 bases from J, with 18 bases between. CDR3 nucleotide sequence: TGTGCCAGCAGTTTCCAGGCCGGTCCTAGCGCCAATGAGCAGTTCTTC. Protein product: CASSFQAGPSANEQFF.

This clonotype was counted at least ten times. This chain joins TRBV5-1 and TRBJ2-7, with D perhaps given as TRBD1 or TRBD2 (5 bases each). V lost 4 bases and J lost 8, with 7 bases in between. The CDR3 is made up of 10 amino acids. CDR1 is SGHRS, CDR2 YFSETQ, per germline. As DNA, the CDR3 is TGCGCCAGCAGCCGGGACCAGCAGTACGTC. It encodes CASSRDQQYV.

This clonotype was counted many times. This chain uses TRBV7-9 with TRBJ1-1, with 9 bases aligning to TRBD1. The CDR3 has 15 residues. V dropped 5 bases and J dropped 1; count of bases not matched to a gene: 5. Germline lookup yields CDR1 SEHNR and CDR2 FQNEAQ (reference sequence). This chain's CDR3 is CASSQETGGNTEAFF. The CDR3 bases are TGTGCCAGCAGCCAAGAGACAGGGGGGAACACTGAAGCTTTCTTT.

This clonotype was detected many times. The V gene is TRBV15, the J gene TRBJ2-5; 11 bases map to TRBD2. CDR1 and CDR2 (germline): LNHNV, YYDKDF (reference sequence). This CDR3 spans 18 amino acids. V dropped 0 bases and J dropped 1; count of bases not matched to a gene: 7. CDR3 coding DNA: TGTGCCACCAGCAGAGATCTGGGACTAGCGGAGACCCAAGAGACCCAGTACTTC. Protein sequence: CATSRDLGLAETQETQYF.

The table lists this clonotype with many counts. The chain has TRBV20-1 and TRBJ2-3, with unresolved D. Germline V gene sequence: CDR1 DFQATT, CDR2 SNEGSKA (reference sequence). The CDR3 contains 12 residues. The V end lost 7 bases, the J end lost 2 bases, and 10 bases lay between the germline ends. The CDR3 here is CSVPDDTDTQYF. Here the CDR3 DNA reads TGCAGTGTTCCGGACGACACAGATACGCAGTATTTT.

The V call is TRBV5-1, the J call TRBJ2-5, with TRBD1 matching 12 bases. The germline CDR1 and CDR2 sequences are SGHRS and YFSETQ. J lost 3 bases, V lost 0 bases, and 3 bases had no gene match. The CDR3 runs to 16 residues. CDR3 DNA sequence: TGCGCCAGCAGCTTGGCCGGGACAGGGGGCGAAGAGACCCAGTACTTC. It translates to CASSLAGTGGEETQYF. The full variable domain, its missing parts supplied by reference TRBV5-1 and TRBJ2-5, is KAGVTQTPRYLIKTRGQQVTLSCSPISGHRSVSWYQQTPGQGLQFLFEYFSETQRNKGNFPGRFSGRQFSNSRSEMNVSTLELGDSALYLCASSLAGTGGEETQYFGPGTRLLVL.

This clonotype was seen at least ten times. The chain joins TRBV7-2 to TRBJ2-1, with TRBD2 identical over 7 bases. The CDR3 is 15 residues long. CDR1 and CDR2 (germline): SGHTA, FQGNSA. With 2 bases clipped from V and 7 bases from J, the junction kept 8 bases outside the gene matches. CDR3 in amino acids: CASSLTGGGSNEQFF. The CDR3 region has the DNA TGTGCCAGCAGCTTAACGGGTGGCGGGAGTAATGAGCAGTTCTTC.

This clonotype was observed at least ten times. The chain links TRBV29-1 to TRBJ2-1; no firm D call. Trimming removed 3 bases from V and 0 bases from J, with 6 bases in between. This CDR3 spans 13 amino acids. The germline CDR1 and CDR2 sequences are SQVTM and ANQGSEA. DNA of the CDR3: TGCAGCGTTGATCGAGCCTCCTACAATGAGCAGTTCTTC. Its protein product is CSVDRASYNEQFF.

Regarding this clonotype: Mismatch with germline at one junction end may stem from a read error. The CDR3 coding sequence is TGTGCCTTGGGACAGGCGTCCTGCAATGAGCAGTTCTTC. Protein product: CALGQASCNEQFF. This chain uses TRBV6-9 with TRBJ2-1; 8 nucleotides line up with TRBD1. The germline V gene encodes CDR1 MNHGY and CDR2 SVAAGI. The CDR3 runs 13 residues.

The chain's CDR3 is CSVDGVGANVETQYF. The CDR3 DNA reads TGCAGCGTTGATGGTGTGGGGGCCAATGTGGAGACCCAGTACTTC. The chain combines TRBV29-1 with TRBJ2-5, with D perhaps TRBD1 (6 bases). The CDR3 covers 15 residues. Trimming stripped 3 bases from V and 5 bases from J, with 19 bases between. Per the germline V gene, CDR1 is SQVTM and CDR2 is ANQGSEA. The whole variable domain, remainder taken from reference TRBV29-1 and TRBJ2-5, is SAVISQKPSRDICQRGTSLTIQCQVDSQVTMMFWYRQQPGQSLTLIATANQGSEATYESGFVIDKFPISRPNLTFSTLTVSNMSPEDSSIYLCSVDGVGANVETQYFGPGTRLLVL.

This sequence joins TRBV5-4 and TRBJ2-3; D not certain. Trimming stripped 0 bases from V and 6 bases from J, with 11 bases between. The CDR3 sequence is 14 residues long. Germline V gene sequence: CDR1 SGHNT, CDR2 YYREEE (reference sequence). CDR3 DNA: TGTGCCAGCAGCTTGGAGGGCCGCCCGGATACGCAGTATTTT. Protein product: CASSLEGRPDTQYF. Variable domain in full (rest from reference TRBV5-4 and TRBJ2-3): ETGVTQSPTHLIKTRGQQVTLRCSSQSGHNTVSWYQQALGQGPQFIFQYYREEENGRGNFPPRFSGLQFPNYSSELNVNALELDDSALYLCASSLEGRPDTQYFGPGTRLTVL.

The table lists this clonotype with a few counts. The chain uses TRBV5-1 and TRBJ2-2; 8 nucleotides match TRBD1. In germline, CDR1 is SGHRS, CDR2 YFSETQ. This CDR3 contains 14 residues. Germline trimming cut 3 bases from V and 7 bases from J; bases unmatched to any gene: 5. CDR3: CASSSPGQVGELFF. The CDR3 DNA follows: TGCGCCAGCAGCTCCCCGGGACAGGTCGGGGAGCTGTTTTTT.